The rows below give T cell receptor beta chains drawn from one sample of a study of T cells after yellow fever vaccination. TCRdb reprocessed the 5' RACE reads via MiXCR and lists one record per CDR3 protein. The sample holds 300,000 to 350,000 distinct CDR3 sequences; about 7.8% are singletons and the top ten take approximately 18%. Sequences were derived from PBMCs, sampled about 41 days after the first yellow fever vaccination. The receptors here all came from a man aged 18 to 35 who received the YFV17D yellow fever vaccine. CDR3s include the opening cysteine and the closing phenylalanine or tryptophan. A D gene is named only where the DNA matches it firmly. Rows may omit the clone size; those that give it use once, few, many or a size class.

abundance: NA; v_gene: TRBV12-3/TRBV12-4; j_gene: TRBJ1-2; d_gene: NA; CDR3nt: TGTGCCAGAGACGAGGGCGGAAACTATGGCTACACCTTC; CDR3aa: CARDEGGNYGYTF
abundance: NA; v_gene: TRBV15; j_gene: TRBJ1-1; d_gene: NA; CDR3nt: TGTGCCACCAGCAGCCCGGGCCCGAACACTGAAGCTTTCTTT; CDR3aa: CATSSPGPNTEAFF
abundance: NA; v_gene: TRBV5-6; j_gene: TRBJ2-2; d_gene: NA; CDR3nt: TGTGCCAGCAGCTTGGTGGGGTCAGCCGGGGAGCTGTTTTTT; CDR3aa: CASSLVGSAGELFF
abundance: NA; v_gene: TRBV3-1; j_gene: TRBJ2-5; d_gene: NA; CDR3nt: TGTGCCAGCAGCCAAGATTCCCTCGCAGGGCTACAAGAGACCCAGTACTTC; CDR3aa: CASSQDSLAGLQETQYF
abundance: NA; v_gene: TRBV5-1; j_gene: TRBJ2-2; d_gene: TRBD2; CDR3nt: TGCGCCAGCAGCTCCGCGACTAGCGGTTGGGGGACCGGGGAGCTGTTTTTT; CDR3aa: CASSSATSGWGTGELFF
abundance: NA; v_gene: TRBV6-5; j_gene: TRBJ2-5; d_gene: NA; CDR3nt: TGTGCCAGCAGTTACTCCGGCAGGGCGCAGACCCAGTACTTC; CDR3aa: CASSYSGRAQTQYF
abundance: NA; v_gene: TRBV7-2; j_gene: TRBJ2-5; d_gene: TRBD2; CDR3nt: TGTGCCAGCAGGTTGGGGGGAGGGGAGACCCAGTACTTC; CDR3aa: CASRLGGGETQYF
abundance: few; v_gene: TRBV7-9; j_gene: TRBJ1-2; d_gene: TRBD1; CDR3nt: TGTGCCAGCAGCGTGACAGGGATTAACTATGGCTACACCTTC; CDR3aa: CASSVTGINYGYTF
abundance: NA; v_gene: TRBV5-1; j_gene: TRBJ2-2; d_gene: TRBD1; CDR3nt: TGCGCCAGCAGCTGGGTTGGGACAGCTAACACCGGGGAGCTGTTTTTT; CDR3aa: CASSWVGTANTGELFF
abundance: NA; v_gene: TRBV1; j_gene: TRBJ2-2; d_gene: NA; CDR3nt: TGCACCAGCAGCCAAGATAAAGAGGTGGTTGGAGACACCGGGGAGCTGTTTTTT; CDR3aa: CTSSQDKEVVGDTGELFF
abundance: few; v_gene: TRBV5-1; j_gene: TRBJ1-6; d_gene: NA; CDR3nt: TGCGCCAGCAGCTTGGCAGAGACGGCAAATTCACCCCTCCACTTT; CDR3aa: CASSLAETANSPLHF
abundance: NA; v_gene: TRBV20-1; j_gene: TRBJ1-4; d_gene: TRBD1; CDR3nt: TGCAGTGCTAGTACCTTTAAGTCAGGGGGATCCCGTGAAAAACTGTTTTTT; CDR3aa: CSASTFKSGGSREKLFF
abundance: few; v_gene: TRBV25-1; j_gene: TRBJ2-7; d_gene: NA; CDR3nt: TGTGCCAGCAGTGAATATATCTTCTTATCGACAGATACCTACGAGCAGTACTTC; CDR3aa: CASSEYIFLSTDTYEQYF
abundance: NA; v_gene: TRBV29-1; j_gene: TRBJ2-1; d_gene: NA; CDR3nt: TGCAGCGTTCCCACAGACGTTGAGCAGTTCTTC; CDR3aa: CSVPTDVEQFF
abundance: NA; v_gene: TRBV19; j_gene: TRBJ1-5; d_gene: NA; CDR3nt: TGTGCCAGTTCAGGACAGATCAATCAGCCCCAGCATTTT; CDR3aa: CASSGQINQPQHF
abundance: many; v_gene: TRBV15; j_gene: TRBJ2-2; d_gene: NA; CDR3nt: TGTGCCACCAGCAACAGAGCGAACACCGGGGAGCTGTTTTTT; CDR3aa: CATSNRANTGELFF
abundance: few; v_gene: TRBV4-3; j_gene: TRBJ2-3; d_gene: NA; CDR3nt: TGCGCCAGCAGCCAAGATTGGGGCCGTGGGGTTGCAGATACGCAGTATTTT; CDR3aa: CASSQDWGRGVADTQYF
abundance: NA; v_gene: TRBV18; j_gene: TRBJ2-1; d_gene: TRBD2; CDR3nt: TGTGCCAGCTCACCTCCAGCGGGGTACAATGAGCAGTTCTTC; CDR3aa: CASSPPAGYNEQFF
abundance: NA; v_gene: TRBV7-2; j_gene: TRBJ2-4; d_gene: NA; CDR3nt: TGTGCCAGCAGCTTAATGACAGCGACACCCAAAAACATTCAGTACTTC; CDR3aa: CASSLMTATPKNIQYF
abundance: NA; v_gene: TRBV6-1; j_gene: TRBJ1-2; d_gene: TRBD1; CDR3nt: TGTGCCAGCAGATCCCTAGGGGGCCCATTAACCTATGGCTACACCTTC; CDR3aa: CASRSLGGPLTYGYTF
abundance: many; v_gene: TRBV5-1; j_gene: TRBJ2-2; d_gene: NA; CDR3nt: TGCGCCAGCAGCTCTCGGACATACGGCGGGGAGCTGTTTTTT; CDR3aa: CASSSRTYGGELFF
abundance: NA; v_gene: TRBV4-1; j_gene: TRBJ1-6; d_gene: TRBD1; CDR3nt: TGCGCCAGCAGCCAGTCAGGGGGCGGAAATTCACCCCTCCACTTT; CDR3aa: CASSQSGGGNSPLHF
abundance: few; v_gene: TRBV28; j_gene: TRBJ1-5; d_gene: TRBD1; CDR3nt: TGTGCCAGCAGTCTAACTTTTCCGGGACAGGATAGCAATCAGCCCCAGCATTTT; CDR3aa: CASSLTFPGQDSNQPQHF
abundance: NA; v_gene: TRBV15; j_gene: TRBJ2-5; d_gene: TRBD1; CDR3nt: TGTGCCACCAGCAGAGGACAGGGAAGTCGGGAGACCCAGTACTTC; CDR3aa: CATSRGQGSRETQYF
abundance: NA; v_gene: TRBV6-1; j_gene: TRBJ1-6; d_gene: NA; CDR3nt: TGTGCCAGCAGTGCCAGAGAACTAAATAATTCACCCCTCCACTTT; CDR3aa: CASSARELNNSPLHF
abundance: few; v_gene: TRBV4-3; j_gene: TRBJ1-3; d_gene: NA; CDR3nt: TGCGCCAGCAGCCAGGGGCAGGGATCTGGAAACACCATATATTTT; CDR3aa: CASSQGQGSGNTIYF
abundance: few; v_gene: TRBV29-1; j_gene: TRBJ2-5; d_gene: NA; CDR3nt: TGCAGCGTGGGGGGCCTCTTCTCATCGAGGGCCCCCCAAGAGACCCAGTACTTC; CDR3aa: CSVGGLFSSRAPQETQYF
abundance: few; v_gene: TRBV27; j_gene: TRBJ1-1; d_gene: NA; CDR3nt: TGTGCCAGCAGTGTCTCGATGAACACTGAAGCTTTCTTT; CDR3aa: CASSVSMNTEAFF
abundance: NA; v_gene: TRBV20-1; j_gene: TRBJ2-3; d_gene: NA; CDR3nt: TGCAGTGCTAGAGGAGCCACCGCCCATTCAGATACGCAGTATTTT; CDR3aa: CSARGATAHSDTQYF
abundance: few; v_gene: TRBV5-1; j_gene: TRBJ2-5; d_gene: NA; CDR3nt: TGCGCCAGCAGCTTGGGCTCGGGTCGGACGAAAGAGACCCAGTACTTC; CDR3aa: CASSLGSGRTKETQYF
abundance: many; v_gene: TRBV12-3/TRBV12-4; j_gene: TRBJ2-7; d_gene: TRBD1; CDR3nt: TGTGCCAGCCCTCAAGCAGGACAGGGGGCATACGAGCAGTACTTC; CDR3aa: CASPQAGQGAYEQYF
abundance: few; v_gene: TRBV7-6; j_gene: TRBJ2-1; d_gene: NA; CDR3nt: TGTGCCAGCAGCTTAGCGCACGGTGCTGAGCAGTTCTTC; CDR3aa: CASSLAHGAEQFF
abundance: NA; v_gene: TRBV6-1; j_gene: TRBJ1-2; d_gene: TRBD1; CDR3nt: TGTGCCAGCAGTGAAGCCCCAGGGGGCGTCTATGGCTACACCTTC; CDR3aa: CASSEAPGGVYGYTF
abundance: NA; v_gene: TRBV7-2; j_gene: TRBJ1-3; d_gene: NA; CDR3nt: TGTGCCAGCAGCCAGATAAGATCTGGAAACACCATATATTTT; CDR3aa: CASSQIRSGNTIYF
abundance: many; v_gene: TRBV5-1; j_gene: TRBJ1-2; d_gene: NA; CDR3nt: TGCGCCAGCAGCTTGGCCCAGGTAGGGCCCAACTATGGCTACACCTTC; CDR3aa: CASSLAQVGPNYGYTF
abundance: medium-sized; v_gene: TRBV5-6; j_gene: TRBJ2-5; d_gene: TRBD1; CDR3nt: TGTGCCAGCAGCTTGGGCAGGGGGTATGAGACCCAGTACTTC; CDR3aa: CASSLGRGYETQYF
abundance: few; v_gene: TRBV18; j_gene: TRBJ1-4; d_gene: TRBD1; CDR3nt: TGTGCCAGCTCCGGACAGGGCGCAACTAATGAAAAACTGTTTTTT; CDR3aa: CASSGQGATNEKLFF
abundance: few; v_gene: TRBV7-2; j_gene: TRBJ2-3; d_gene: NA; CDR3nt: TGTGCCAGCAGTCCGCCGGGACCCGCCGCAGATACGCAGTATTTT; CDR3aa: CASSPPGPAADTQYF
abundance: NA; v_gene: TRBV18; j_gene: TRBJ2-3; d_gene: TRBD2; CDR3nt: TGTGCCAGCTCACCAGGGACTAGGATAGGGAGCACGCAGTATTTT; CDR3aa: CASSPGTRIGSTQYF
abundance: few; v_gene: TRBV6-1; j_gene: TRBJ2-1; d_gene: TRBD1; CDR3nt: TGTGCCAGCACCACCACAGGGACAGGGGGCTGGGATGAGCAGTTCTTC; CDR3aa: CASTTTGTGGWDEQFF
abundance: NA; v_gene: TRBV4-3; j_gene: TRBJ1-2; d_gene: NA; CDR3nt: TGCGCCAGCAGCCGCCACAGGGAAGGAAACTATGGCTACACCTTC; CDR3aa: CASSRHREGNYGYTF
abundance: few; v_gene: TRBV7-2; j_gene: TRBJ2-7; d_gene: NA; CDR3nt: TGTGCCAGCAGCTCCATCGGTGGGTACGAGCAGTACTTC; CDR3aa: CASSSIGGYEQYF
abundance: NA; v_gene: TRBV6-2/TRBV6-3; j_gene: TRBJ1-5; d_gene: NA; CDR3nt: TGTGCCAGCAGTTGGACAGACCATCAGCCCCAGCATTTT; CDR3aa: CASSWTDHQPQHF
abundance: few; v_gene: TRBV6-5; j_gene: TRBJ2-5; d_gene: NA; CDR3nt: TGTGCCAGCAGTTACCTGGGGGGGGGGCGTGTGTCTGAGACCCAGTACTTC; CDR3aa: CASSYLGGGRVSETQYF
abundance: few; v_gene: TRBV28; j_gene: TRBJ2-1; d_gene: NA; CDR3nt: TGTGCCAGCAGTTTATTGGGCAGGGGAATAGATGAGCAGTTCTTC; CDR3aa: CASSLLGRGIDEQFF
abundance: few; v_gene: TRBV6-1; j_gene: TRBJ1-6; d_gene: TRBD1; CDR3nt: TGTGCCAGCAGTAAACAGGGGGGTGCCTATAATTCACCCCTCCACTTT; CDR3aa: CASSKQGGAYNSPLHF